One sample yielded the 17 T cell receptor beta chains listed below, sequenced in a study of T-cell reconstitution after alpha-beta-depleted transplantation in children. Preparation of the TCRbeta library used unique molecular identifiers. Each CDR3 protein is one row after TCRdb ran MiXCR on the PCR reads. Here the sample spans about 590,000 distinct CDR3 sequences, 10% to 15% being singletons. The specimen comprised PBMCs, mostly from graft donor cells, sampled 360 days after TCRalphabeta/CD19-depleted stem cell transplant. The receptors were sampled from a male patient between 10 and 17 years old who had a stem cell transplant for acute myeloid leukemia, so the T cells may come from the graft donor.

This clonotype showed up just a few times. This rearrangement joins TRBV11-2 to TRBJ2-5; 7 bases line up with TRBD2. The CDR3 covers 18 residues. With V trimmed by 5 bases and J by 0 bases, 15 bases remained unmatched. CDR1 and CDR2 from the germline V gene are SGHAT and FQNNGV. The CDR3 spells CASSPRLASPGYQETQYF. For the CDR3, the DNA is TGTGCCAGCAGCCCCCGACTAGCCTCTCCGGGGTACCAAGAGACCCAGTACTTC.

The chain joins TRBV20-1 to TRBJ2-1; D gene unclear. The V gene lost 3 bases and the J gene lost 5 bases, with 17 bases spanning the gap. Germline values: CDR1 DFQATT, CDR2 SNEGSKA (reference sequence). This CDR3 comprises 15 residues. CDR3 residues: CSASPTSRLDNEQFF. CDR3 nucleotide sequence: TGCAGTGCTAGTCCCACCTCCCGGTTAGACAATGAGCAGTTCTTC.

The CDR3 region has the DNA TGTGCCAGCAGCGTAGATCCGATAAGCAGTTACAATGAGCAGTTCTTC. It specifies CASSVDPISSYNEQFF. The rearrangement uses TRBV9 and TRBJ2-1, with D uncertain. V lost 0 bases and J lost 4, with 14 bases in between. The CDR3 runs 16 residues. CDR1 is SGDLS, CDR2 YYNGEE, per germline.

This sequence joins TRBV5-4 and TRBJ2-1; D is undetermined. The CDR3 covers 15 residues. CDR1 is SGHNT and CDR2 is YYREEE in the germline V gene (reference sequence). The V gene lost 4 bases and the J gene lost 5 bases, with 16 bases spanning the gap. The CDR3 sequence: CASSPAPSPNNEQFF. The DNA for the CDR3 is TGTGCCAGCAGCCCGGCCCCCTCCCCCAACAATGAGCAGTTCTTC.

This clonotype was detected ten times or more. CDR3 sequence reads: CASSSGQSPYNEQFF. CDR3 DNA sequence: TGTGCCAGCAGTTCGGGACAGTCACCCTACAATGAGCAGTTCTTC. This chain uses TRBV12-3 or TRBV12-4 with TRBJ2-1, with 7 bases identical to TRBD1. This CDR3 is built from 15 residues. V shed 4 bases, J shed 2 bases, and the junction held 5 bases outside the gene matches.

In its sample, this clonotype was seen a few times. J is TRBJ1-5 and V is TRBV7-2; the D gene is possibly TRBD1 (5 bases). The ends were cut back, 1 base at V and 3 bases at J, with 10 bases in the middle. The CDR3 has 15 residues. From germline, CDR1 is SGHTA and CDR2 FQGNSA. The CDR3 sequence is CASSLGGGLNQPQHF. The CDR3 DNA reads as TGTGCCAGCAGCTTAGGGGGCGGGCTCAATCAGCCCCAGCATTTT.

This clonotype was picked up many times. The chain couples TRBV5-1 to TRBJ2-1, with D unresolved. V lost 1 base and J 2 bases, leaving 7 bases between the germline ends. The length of the CDR3 is 14 residues. Germline V lookup: CDR1 SGHRS, CDR2 YFSETQ. The CDR3 reads CASSLQRPYNEQFF. CDR3 DNA: TGCGCCAGCAGCTTGCAGCGACCCTACAATGAGCAGTTCTTC.

This clonotype came up a few times. The chain combines TRBV5-1 with TRBJ2-6; 7 bases align to TRBD1. Germline values: CDR1 SGHRS, CDR2 YFSETQ. The junction had 6 bases not matched to a gene; V was cut back by 2 bases and J by 4 bases. This CDR3 has 16 amino acids. The CDR3 DNA is TGCGCCAGCAGCTTTGTCCGGGACAGCGGGGCCAACGTCCTGACTTTC. It specifies CASSFVRDSGANVLTF. Drawing the rest from reference TRBV5-1 and TRBJ2-6, the complete variable domain is KAGVTQTPRYLIKTRGQQVTLSCSPISGHRSVSWYQQTPGQGLQFLFEYFSETQRNKGNFPGRFSGRQFSNSRSEMNVSTLELGDSALYLCASSFVRDSGANVLTFGAGSRLTVL.

Only a few counts were recorded for this clonotype. The chain links TRBV14 to TRBJ1-6; 10 positions match TRBD1. Germline trimming cut 4 bases from V and 7 bases from J; bases unmatched to any gene: 7. Germline V gives CDR1 SGHDN, CDR2 FVKESK. There are 16 residues in the CDR3. CDR3 coding DNA: TGTGCCAGCAGCCCCTGGACAGGGGGAGGGAATTCACCCCTCCACTTT. This gives the protein CASSPWTGGGNSPLHF. The full variable domain, with the rest looked up from reference TRBV14 and TRBJ1-6, is EAGVTQFPSHSVIEKGQTVTLRCDPISGHDNLYWYRRVMGKEIKFLLHFVKESKQDESGMPNNRFLAERTGGTYSTLKVQPAELEDSGVYFCASSPWTGGGNSPLHFGNGTRLTVT.

In DNA, the CDR3 is TGCAGTGCTGTTGATCGCGGGACCAACACAGATACGCAGTATTTT. Its protein product is CSAVDRGTNTDTQYF. The chain carries TRBV20-1 and TRBJ2-3; D perhaps matches TRBD2 (6 bases). The CDR3 sequence is 15 residues long. The V gene's germline CDR1 is DFQATT and CDR2 SNEGSKA (reference sequence). Trimming stripped 5 bases from V and 2 bases from J, with 17 bases between.

This rearrangement joins TRBV5-1 to TRBJ2-7; D unclear. Germline V gives CDR1 SGHRS, CDR2 YFSETQ. The CDR3 is 14 residues long. V was shortened by 4 bases and J by 7 bases, with 18 bases between the two germline ends. DNA for the CDR3: TGCGCCAGCAGCCCTGTCGAATTGTGGGGTGAGCAGTACTTC. Residues: CASSPVELWGEQYF.

This chain joins TRBV12-3 or TRBV12-4 and TRBJ2-1; possible D gene TRBD1, 6 bases. The CDR3 consists of 14 residues. The germline V and J ends were trimmed by 6 bases and 7 bases, with 16 bases remaining between them. CDR3 loop: CASSSSNRANEQFF. The CDR3, as DNA: TGTGCCAGCAGCTCGTCAAACAGGGCGAATGAGCAGTTCTTC.

The V and J genes are TRBV5-4 and TRBJ1-1; weak D call: TRBD1 (5 bases). V shed 3 bases and J shed 0 bases, with 15 bases lying between them. This CDR3 spans 16 amino acids. The germline V gene has CDR1 SGHNT and CDR2 YYREEE (reference sequence). CDR3 loop: CASSSDGGTVNTEAFF. The CDR3 coding sequence is TGTGCCAGCAGCTCGGACGGAGGGACGGTGAACACTGAAGCTTTCTTT. Looking up the rest from reference TRBV5-4 and TRBJ1-1 gives the full variable domain: ETGVTQSPTHLIKTRGQQVTLRCSSQSGHNTVSWYQQALGQGPQFIFQYYREEENGRGNFPPRFSGLQFPNYSSELNVNALELDDSALYLCASSSDGGTVNTEAFFGQGTRLTVV.

V gene TRBV20-1 combines with J gene TRBJ2-4, with D possibly TRBD2 on 6 matching bases. The CDR3 runs 17 residues. Trimming stripped 0 bases from V and 0 bases from J, with 15 bases between. Germline loops: CDR1 DFQATT, CDR2 SNEGSKA (reference sequence). Written as DNA, the CDR3 is TGCAGTGCTAGAGATCTCCTGGGGAGGCGAGCCAAAAACATTCAGTACTTC. It is translated as CSARDLLGRRAKNIQYF.

This clonotype turned up a few times. V is TRBV15 and J is TRBJ2-2, with D possibly TRBD1 on 6 matching bases. V was trimmed by 8 bases and J by 4 bases, leaving 17 bases between them. The length of the CDR3 is 15 residues. Germline-derived CDR1 and CDR2 are LNHNV and YYDKDF (reference sequence). DNA for the CDR3: TGTGCCACCCCGAAGGGGGACGGCTTCACCGGGGAGCTGTTTTTT. Amino acids: CATPKGDGFTGELFF.

As for this clonotype: It is likely a read error, because the conserved phenylalanine at the end of the CDR3 is missing. This chain joins TRBV13 and TRBJ2-6; 10 bases line up with TRBD1. Germline trimming cut 5 bases from V and 3 bases from J; bases unmatched to any gene: 10. CDR3 length equals 18 residues. The germline gives CDR1 PRHDT, CDR2 FYEKMQ (reference sequence). The CDR3 sequence: CASSLDRGRIYGANVLTC. The DNA for the CDR3 is TGTGCCAGCAGCCTTGACAGGGGGCGCATCTATGGGGCCAACGTCCTGACTTGC.

This clonotype was counted many times. The chain uses TRBV30 and TRBJ2-7; no reliable D call. Trimming pared 6 bases from V and 2 bases from J, leaving 17 bases between. The CDR3 covers 14 residues. The germline gives CDR1 GTSNPN, CDR2 SVGIG (reference sequence). The CDR3 DNA reads TGTGCCTGTTGTTTAGAACGCCTCCCCTACGAGCAGTACTTC. It codes for CACCLERLPYEQYF.